The 32 T cell receptor beta chains in this list originate from one sample, sequenced in a study of tumor-infiltrating lymphocytes in primary liver carcinoma. Unsorted bulk tissue of about 20-31 mg yielded co-extracted RNA and DNA. TCR beta cDNA came from about 470 ng total RNA, primed with a constant-region primer. Each TCR beta library was derived from three nested multiplex PCR rounds that employed slightly modified ARM-PCR. A C-beta reverse primer and TRBV1-TRBV30 forward primers served in each of the first two PCR rounds, at 9 to 10 cycles apiece. TCRdb recomputed calls from the multiplex PCR reads with MiXCR, one row per CDR3 protein. The sample includes 100,000 or so distinct CDR3 sequences, approximately 82% of them seen just once. Sequencing was carried out using liver tumor tissue from sampling region 3. The subset is: tumor region T3, left-lateral pole. These receptors came from a man between 35 and 55 years old with primary liver carcinoma and hepatitis B virus infection.

A single count supports this clonotype. One end of the junction fails to match germline, which may point to a read error. The gene calls are TRBV29-1 and TRBJ2-7, with a possible D match to TRBD2 (5 bases). The CDR3 totals 14 residues. From germline, CDR1 is SQVTM and CDR2 ANQGSEA. In DNA form, the CDR3 reads TGCAGCGTTTGGACTGTTCAAACGTCCTACGAGCAGTATTTC. Amino acid sequence: CSVWTVQTSYEQYF.

The CDR3 nucleotides read TGCGCCAGCAGCCAAGATCTTCCCTCAGGGACTAGCGGGAAAGCAGTTACGCAGTATTTT. Translating it yields CASSQDLPSGTSGKAVTQYF. The rearrangement joins TRBV4-3 to TRBJ2-3; 13 nucleotides agree with TRBD2. The CDR3 consists of 20 residues. The junction had 17 bases not matched to a gene; V was cut back by 0 bases and J by 8 bases. Germline V gene sequence: CDR1 LGHNA, CDR2 YSLEER.

In regard to this clonotype: A read error is likely, as this CDR3 ends without the conserved phenylalanine or tryptophan. This chain uses TRBV12-3 or TRBV12-4 with TRBJ1-1, with a tentative D call TRBD1 (6 bases). CDR3 length: 13 amino acids. This chain's CDR3 is CAISFSGADEAFC. CDR3 nucleotides: TGTGCCATCAGTTTTTCAGGGGCCGATGAAGCTTTCTGT.

For this clonotype: One junction end disagrees with the germline gene, perhaps due to a read error. J is TRBJ2-5 and V is TRBV14; TRBD2 is a possible D gene (6 bases). This CDR3 comprises 12 residues. CDR1 is SGHDN and CDR2 is FVKESK in the germline V gene. This chain's CDR3 is CASSLNRETQHF. Written as DNA, the CDR3 is TGTGCCAGCAGCCTTAACCGGGAGACTCAGCACTTC.

The chain employs TRBV28 and TRBJ1-1; D gene unclear. Trimming removed 11 bases from V and 5 bases from J, with 24 bases in between. This CDR3 spans 15 amino acids. Germline-derived CDR1 and CDR2 are MDHEN and SYDVKM. CDR3 amino acids: CACIIGRPRKTEAFF. The CDR3 bases are TGTGCCTGCATCATTGGACGGCCTCGGAAGACTGAAGCTTTCTTT.

A note on this clonotype: This may come from a read error, since a much larger clone is one base off. The chain has TRBV28 and TRBJ2-7; D may correspond to TRBD1 or TRBD2 (5 bases each). From germline, CDR1 is MDHEN and CDR2 SYDVKM. Trimming took off 10 bases at V and 4 bases at J, with 23 bases between the two ends. This CDR3 has 15 amino acids. For the CDR3, the DNA is TGTGCCAACAGGCCGGGTAGAGGGGTGCGGTACGAGCAGTACTTC. Translating it yields CANRPGRGVRYEQYF.

In the case of this clonotype: A read error may account for a junction end that differs from germline. The gene calls are TRBV4-3 and TRBJ2-1, with no clear D. The CDR3 contains 15 residues. Germline-derived CDR1 and CDR2 are LGHNA and YSLEER. CDR3 coding DNA: TGCGCCAGCAGCCAAGATAGAGCTAACGGATTTGAGAAGTTCTTC. This gives the protein CASSQDRANGFEKFF.

Judged by abundance, this clonotype is medium-sized. The chain uses TRBV4-2 and TRBJ2-1; 8 nucleotides line up with TRBD2. From germline, CDR1 is LGHNA and CDR2 YNFKEQ. J gave up 5 bases and V 0 bases, and 3 bases lay outside the gene matches. The CDR3 runs 15 residues. CDR3 sequence reads: CASSQEAGEHNEQFF. The CDR3 DNA reads as TGTGCCAGCAGCCAAGAAGCGGGAGAACACAATGAGCAGTTCTTC.

V gene TRBV6-2 or TRBV6-3 combines with J gene TRBJ2-1, with a possible D match to TRBD2 (5 bases). The V end was cut by 7 bases, the J end by 7 bases, with 14 bases between. The CDR3 contains 13 residues. Looked up from germline, CDR1 is MNHEY and CDR2 is SVGEGT. The CDR3 bases are TGTGCCAGCAAAGCTAGCAGGTGGAATGAGCAGTTCTTC. This codes for CASKASRWNEQFF.

V usage is TRBV6-5 and J usage is TRBJ2-3, with 11 bases that match TRBD1. The J call is in doubt because the DNA end fits TRBJ1-5 better. Germline-derived CDR1 and CDR2 are MNHEY and SVGAGI. The CDR3 has 14 residues. Here the CDR3 reads CASMRTGGTDTQHF. The CDR3 nucleotides are TGTGCCAGCATGAGGACAGGGGGCACAGATACGCAGCATTTT.

Comments on this clonotype: The CDR3 ends on some other residue instead of the conserved phenylalanine or tryptophan, so this is likely a read error. This rearrangement joins TRBV12-3 or TRBV12-4 to TRBJ2-1; D is ambiguous. The CDR3 spans 13 residues. CDR3 loop: CTSSFGRDNEQFS. The DNA for the CDR3 is TGTACCAGCAGTTTTGGCAGAGACAATGAGCAGTTCTCC.

Note on this clonotype: At one end, the junction sequence differs from germline, possibly due to a read error. V and J are TRBV28 and TRBJ2-7, with 8 positions matching TRBD1. This CDR3 spans 14 amino acids. Germline assignment: CDR1 MDHEN and CDR2 SYDVKM. CDR3 loop: CASSTQRQGYEQHF. Here the CDR3 DNA reads TGTGCCAGCAGTACACAACGACAGGGGTACGAACAGCACTTC.

This clonotype showed up just once. A read error may produce the germline difference seen at one junction end. The chain combines TRBV6-2 or TRBV6-3 with TRBJ2-7; D gene ambiguous. Germline CDR1 reads MNHEY; CDR2 reads SVGEGT. The CDR3 has 14 residues. CDR3 nucleotide sequence: TGTGCCAGCAACATTTCGTGGACGACCTACGAGCAGTACTTT. Encoded protein: CASNISWTTYEQYF.

The chain carries TRBV5-5 and TRBJ2-3; TRBD1 might be the D (6 bases). This CDR3 region has 15 residues. CDR1 is SGHKS and CDR2 is YYEKEE in the germline V gene (reference sequence). The V gene lost 4 bases and the J gene lost 4 bases, with 16 bases spanning the gap. In nucleotides, the CDR3 is TGTGCCAGCAGCGGGGACACGGGGAGTTCAGATACGCAGTATTTT. It yields the protein CASSGDTGSSDTQYF.

The chain carries TRBV7-9 and TRBJ2-5, with 7 bases matching TRBD1. The CDR3 has 15 residues. V was pared by 7 bases and J by 3 bases, with 11 bases of the junction left unmatched. The germline CDR1 and CDR2 sequences are SEHNR and FQNEAQ (reference sequence). The CDR3 region is CASIFRTGGEETQYF. The CDR3, as DNA: TGTGCCAGCATCTTCCGGACAGGAGGAGAAGAGACCCAGTACTTC.

Comments on this clonotype: The junction differs from germline at one of its ends, possibly a read error. The chain recombines TRBV6-5 with TRBJ2-7; D gene ambiguous. The CDR3 is 13 amino acids. Germline CDR1 and CDR2: MNHEY and SVGAGI. CDR3: CASSYSRSYELYF. The CDR3 DNA reads TGTGCCAGCAGTTACTCGAGGTCCTATGAGCTGTACTTC.

A note on this clonotype: In this CDR3 the conserved last residue, phenylalanine or tryptophan, is missing, so a read error is likely. The chain is built from TRBV7-3 and TRBJ2-3, with D perhaps assigned TRBD1 or TRBD2 (6 bases each). Germline-derived CDR1 and CDR2 are SGHTA and FQGTGA. The CDR3 loop spans 14 amino acids. The CDR3 spells CASSLMGGTDTQYV. The DNA for the CDR3 is TGTGCCAGCAGCTTAATGGGGGGCACGGATACGCAGTATGTT.

This clonotype was recorded once. This chain uses TRBV28 with TRBJ2-5, with TRBD1 identical over 7 bases. This CDR3 is 18 amino acids long. Germline V CDR1 and CDR2: MDHEN, SYDVKM. Trimming cost V 5 bases and J 5 bases; bases outside gene matches: 20. DNA of the CDR3: TGTGCCAGCAGTCCCGGACCGGGAAGGGACAGCATGGGGGAGACCCAGTACTTC. This codes for CASSPGPGRDSMGETQYF. Together with reference TRBV28 and TRBJ2-5, the CDR3 gives the full variable domain: DVKVTQSSRYLVKRTGEKVFLECVQDMDHENMFWYRQDPGLGLRLIYFSYDVKMKEKGDIPEGYSVSREKKERFSLILESASTNQTSMYLCASSPGPGRDSMGETQYFGPGTRLLVL.

About this clonotype: The CDR3 carries no conserved terminal phenylalanine or tryptophan, so it likely arises from a read error. The chain carries TRBV6-1 and TRBJ1-1; D might be TRBD1 (6 bases). The CDR3 is 13 amino acids. Germline V gene lookup returns CDR1 MNHNS and CDR2 SASEGT. CDR3 in amino acids: CASSEVRDTKAFY. DNA of the CDR3: TGTGCCAGCAGTGAAGTCAGGGACACTAAAGCTTTCTAT.

Note on this clonotype: The junction does not match germline at one end; this may be a read error. The rearrangement joins TRBV6-1 to TRBJ2-2; D possibly corresponds to TRBD2 (5 bases). The length of the CDR3 is 16 residues. Germline V gene sequence: CDR1 MNHNS, CDR2 SASEGT. The CDR3: CASSEVPTGLPGELLF. The CDR3 nucleotides read TGTGCCAGCAGTGAAGTCCCTACTGGCTTACCCGGGGAGCTGTTATTT.

Regarding this clonotype: One end of the junction fails to match germline, which may point to a read error. This sequence joins TRBV29-1 and TRBJ1-3, with D possibly matching TRBD1 (5 bases). The CDR3 spans 12 residues. Germline values: CDR1 SQVTM, CDR2 ANQGSEA. The CDR3 reads CSVVAGRNTVYF. DNA of the CDR3: TGCAGCGTTGTGGCAGGGCGAAACACCGTATATTTT.

As for this clonotype: A junction boundary mismatches the germline segment, possibly from a read error. This chain joins TRBV29-1 and TRBJ1-1; possibly TRBD1 for D (5 bases). Germline values: CDR1 SQVTM, CDR2 ANQGSEA. CDR3 length: 15 residues. The CDR3 is CSARVGWGMNTEAFF. The CDR3 DNA is TGTAGTGCCCGGGTAGGGTGGGGGATGAACACTGAAGCTTTCTTT.

Turning to this clonotype: In this CDR3 the conserved last residue, phenylalanine or tryptophan, is missing, so a read error is likely. The J gene is TRBJ2-1, the V gene TRBV11-2, with 8 bases lining up with TRBD2. The CDR3 is made up of 17 amino acids. Germline V CDR1 and CDR2: SGHAT, FQNNGV. CDR3: CVSSPRGSGIIYNEQFV. The CDR3 DNA is TGTGTCAGCAGTCCCCGCGGTAGCGGGATTATCTACAATGAGCAGTTCGTC.

This clonotype showed up just a few times. V is TRBV29-1 and J is TRBJ2-2, with D possibly called TRBD1 or TRBD2 (7 bases each). In germline, CDR1 is SQVTM, CDR2 ANQGSEA. The CDR3 extends over 14 amino acids. The CDR3 region is CGTWGRGRGGELFF. CDR3 DNA sequence: TGCGGCACCTGGGGGAGGGGGCGCGGCGGGGAGCTGTTTTTT.

This clonotype was observed at least ten times. The chain has TRBV12-5 and TRBJ2-3, with D perhaps matching TRBD2 (6 bases). This CDR3 comprises 15 residues. Trimming left V 2 bases short and J 2 bases short, with 11 bases between. CDR1 LGHNT and CDR2 FRNRAP come from the germline V gene. The CDR3 protein is CASGLSGDFTDTQYF. CDR3 coding DNA: TGTGCTAGTGGTTTGTCCGGGGACTTCACAGATACGCAGTATTTT.

Notes on this clonotype: The germline gene is not matched at one end of the junction; a read error may be the cause. The gene calls are TRBV5-6 and TRBJ2-3, with D possibly matching TRBD2 (5 bases). CDR1 is SGHDT and CDR2 is YYEEEE in the germline V gene. The CDR3 spans 16 residues. The chain's CDR3 is CGSKYVQRVRPDTQYF. The CDR3 nucleotides read TGTGGCAGCAAATATGTCCAGAGGGTGAGGCCAGATACGCAGTATTTT.

A note on this clonotype: Sequence at one end of the junction differs from germline and may be a read error. The chain employs TRBV7-9 and TRBJ2-1; TRBD2 agrees at 8 bases. The CDR3 covers 18 residues. CDR1 is SEHNR, CDR2 FQNEAQ, per germline (reference sequence). CDR3 sequence (DNA): TGTGCCAGCAGCCCCGGGACTAGGGGGGGAAGCTCCTACAATGAGCAGTTATTC. This gives the protein CASSPGTRGGSSYNEQLF.

The gene calls are TRBV12-3 or TRBV12-4 and TRBJ2-5; D not resolved. The CDR3 consists of 13 residues. CDR3 bases: TGTGACAGTAGTCAAAGGTCCCAAGAGACCCAGTACTTC. This gives the protein CDSSQRSQETQYF.

This clonotype was picked up a small number of times. The chain couples TRBV21-1 to TRBJ2-3; the table's D call, TRBD2, was not checked against the DNA. TRBV21-1 is assigned pseudogene status. The CDR3 is 18 amino acids. For the CDR3, the DNA is TGTGTCAGCAGGACGTTTCGAAACGAGCTAGGTTTTATGAATACGCAGTATTTT. Protein product: CVSRTFRNELGFMNTQYF.

Details on this clonotype: At one end the junction does not follow the germline gene, possibly because of a read error. This rearrangement joins TRBV4-2 to TRBJ1-1; D is unresolved. Germline V gives CDR1 LGHNA, CDR2 YNFKEQ. The CDR3 runs 13 residues. This chain's CDR3 is CAGSQDSNGRASF. DNA of the CDR3: TGTGCCGGCAGCCAAGATTCCAATGGGAGAGCTTCCTTT.

As concerns this clonotype: One junction end disagrees with the germline gene, perhaps due to a read error. The chain employs TRBV6-5 and TRBJ2-1; 14 bases agree with TRBD2. The CDR3 consists of 17 residues. Per the germline V gene, CDR1 is MNHEY and CDR2 is SVGAGI. CDR3 amino acids: CASSCSGTSGRGNEQFF. The CDR3 DNA reads as TGTGCCAGTAGTTGTTCCGGGACTAGCGGGAGAGGGAATGAGCAGTTCTTC.

For this clonotype: This CDR3 is missing its conserved last phenylalanine or tryptophan, likely due to a read error. The genes are TRBV4-3 and TRBJ1-6, with 10 bases lining up with TRBD1. The CDR3 runs to 16 residues. Germline loops: CDR1 LGHNA, CDR2 YSLEER. The CDR3 protein is CSSSSWDRGRNSPLHI. The CDR3 nucleotides read TGCTCCAGCAGCTCCTGGGACAGGGGAAGGAACTCACCCCTCCACATT.